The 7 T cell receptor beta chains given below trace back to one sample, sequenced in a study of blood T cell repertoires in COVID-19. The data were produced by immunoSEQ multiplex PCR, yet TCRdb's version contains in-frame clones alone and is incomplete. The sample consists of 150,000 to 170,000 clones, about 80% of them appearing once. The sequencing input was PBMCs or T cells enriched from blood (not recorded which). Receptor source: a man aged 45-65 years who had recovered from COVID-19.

This CDR3 reads CASSGPGTDTQYF. CDR3 nucleotide sequence: TGTGCCAGCAGCGGGCCGGGCACAGATACGCAGTATTTT. The rearrangement links TRBV7-3 to TRBJ2-3; D gene uncertain. The germline V gene encodes CDR1 SGHTA and CDR2 FQGTGA. V lost 5 bases and J lost 1, with 7 bases in between. This CDR3 is built from 13 residues. The full variable domain, its missing parts supplied by reference TRBV7-3 and TRBJ2-3, is GAGVSQTPSNKVTEKGKYVELRCDPISGHTALYWYRQSLGQGPEFLIYFQGTGAADDSGLPNDRFFAVRPEGSVSTLKIQRTERGDSAVYLCASSGPGTDTQYFGPGTRLTVL.

CDR3 sequence reads: CASSLSRRGEKLFF. CDR3 in DNA: TGCGCCAGCAGCTTGAGCAGGCGGGGCGAAAAACTGTTTTTT. The rearrangement links TRBV5-1 to TRBJ1-4, with D tentatively TRBD1 (5 bases). The CDR3 is 14 residues long. Germline loops: CDR1 SGHRS, CDR2 YFSETQ. V was shortened by 1 base and J by 8 bases, with 12 bases between the two germline ends.

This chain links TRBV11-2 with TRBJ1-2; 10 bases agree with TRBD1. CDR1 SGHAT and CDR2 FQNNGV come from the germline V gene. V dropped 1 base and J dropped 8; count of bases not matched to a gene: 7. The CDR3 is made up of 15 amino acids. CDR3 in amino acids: CASSLGGQGLSGYTF. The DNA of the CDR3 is TGTGCCAGCAGCTTAGGGGGACAGGGGCTGAGCGGCTACACCTTC.

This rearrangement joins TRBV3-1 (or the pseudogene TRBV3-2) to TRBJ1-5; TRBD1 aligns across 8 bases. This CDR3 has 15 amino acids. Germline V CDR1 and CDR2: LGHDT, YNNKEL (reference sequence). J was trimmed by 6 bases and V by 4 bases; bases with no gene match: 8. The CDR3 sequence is CASSPHPGTGQPQHF. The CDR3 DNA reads TGTGCCAGCAGCCCCCACCCGGGGACAGGTCAGCCCCAGCATTTT.

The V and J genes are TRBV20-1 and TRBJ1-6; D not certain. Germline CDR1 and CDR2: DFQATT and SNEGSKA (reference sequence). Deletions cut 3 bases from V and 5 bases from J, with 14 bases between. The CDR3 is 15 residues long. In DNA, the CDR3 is TGCAGTGCTAGTTTCTCGGGAGATAATAATTCACCCCTCCACTTT. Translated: CSASFSGDNNSPLHF.

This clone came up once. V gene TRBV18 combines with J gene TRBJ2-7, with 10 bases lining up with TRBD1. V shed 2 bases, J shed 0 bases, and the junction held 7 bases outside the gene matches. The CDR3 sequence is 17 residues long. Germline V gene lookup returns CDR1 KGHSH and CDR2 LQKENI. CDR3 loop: CASSPIGQGVRSYEQYF. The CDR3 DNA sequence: TGTGCCAGCTCACCAATCGGACAGGGGGTACGCTCCTACGAGCAGTACTTC. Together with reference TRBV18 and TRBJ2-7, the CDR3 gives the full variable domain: NAGVMQNPRHLVRRRGQEARLRCSPMKGHSHVYWYRQLPEEGLKFMVYLQKENIIDESGMPKERFSAEFPKEGPSILRIQQVVRGDSAAYFCASSPIGQGVRSYEQYFGPGTRLTVT.

The CDR3 here is CASSTTSGGPQYF. The CDR3 coding sequence is TGTGCCAGCAGCACGACTAGCGGGGGGCCCCAGTACTTC. The rearrangement links TRBV7-8 to TRBJ2-5; 13 nucleotides agree with TRBD2. The germline V gene has CDR1 SGHVS and CDR2 FQNEAQ. The CDR3 is 13 residues long. V trimming: 5 bases; J trimming: 9 bases; junction bases outside the gene matches: 3.